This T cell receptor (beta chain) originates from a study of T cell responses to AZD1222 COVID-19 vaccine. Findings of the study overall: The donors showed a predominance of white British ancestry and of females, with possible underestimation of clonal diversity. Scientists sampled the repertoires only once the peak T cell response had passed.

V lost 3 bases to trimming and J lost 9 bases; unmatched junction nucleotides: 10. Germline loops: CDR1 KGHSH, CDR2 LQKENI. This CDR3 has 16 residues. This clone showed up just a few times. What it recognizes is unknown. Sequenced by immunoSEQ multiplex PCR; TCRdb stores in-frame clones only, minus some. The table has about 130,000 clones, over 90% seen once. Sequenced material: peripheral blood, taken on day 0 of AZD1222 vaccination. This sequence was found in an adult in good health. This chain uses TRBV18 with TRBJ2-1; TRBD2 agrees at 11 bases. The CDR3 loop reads CASSPPLLAGVIEQFF. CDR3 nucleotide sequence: TGTGCCAGCTCACCCCCGTTACTAGCGGGAGTAATTGAGCAGTTCTTC.